This entry is about one T cell receptor beta chain. Its antigen is undetermined. V was pared by 0 bases and J by 9 bases, with 12 bases between. Germline V gene data show CDR1 as DFQATT and CDR2 as SNEGSKA (reference sequence). The CDR3 spans 14 residues. This sample is part of a study of T-cell reconstitution after alpha-beta-depleted transplantation in children. Unique molecular identifiers were incorporated into the prepared TCRbeta library. One entry per CDR3 protein results from TCRdb running MiXCR on the PCR reads. Here the sample spans almost 500,000 distinct CDR3 sequences, roughly 10% being singletons. Study results and limitations: About two months after transplant, alpha-beta T cells reportedly came from several hundred expanded graft clones. Several patients had high TCRbeta diversity at day 60; it came from surviving recipient T cells and thymic progenitors. Newly produced T cells mostly provided counts and TCRbeta diversity after one year, as hyperexpanded clones declined.

The chain employs TRBV20-1 and TRBJ1-6, with unresolved D. The sample consisted of PBMCs, taken before TCRalphabeta/CD19-depleted stem cell transplant. The receptor was isolated from a child aged 2 to 15 with inherited bone marrow failure, due to receive a stem cell transplant. CDR3 coding DNA: TGCAGTGCTAGAGATGAGGGCTTCGCTTCACCCCTCCACTTT. Amino acids: CSARDEGFASPLHF.